The 17 T cell receptor beta chains presented below share a single source sample, sequenced in a study of T cell repertoires in cytomegalovirus infection. TCRdb called the reads again in MiXCR, with one record for every CDR3 protein. The table shows about 830,000 distinct CDR3 sequences, with approximately 29% occurring only once. These receptors have no identified antigens. Sequenced here: cultured CD8+ T cells from PBMCs, sampled from culture after CMV antigen stimulation. These receptors all stem from a human donor in good health (CMV status not recorded). Some clones in this sample may be carry-over from other donors' samples.

The rearrangement links TRBV2 to TRBJ1-2; D unclear. The V gene lost 7 bases and the J gene lost 3 bases, with 12 bases spanning the gap. Germline V lookup: CDR1 SNHLY, CDR2 FYNNEI. This CDR3 is 13 amino acids long. The DNA of the CDR3 is TGTGCCAGCATGGAAGTATTGGACTATGGCTACACCTTC. Protein sequence: CASMEVLDYGYTF.

The chain employs TRBV20-1 and TRBJ1-5, with TRBD1 as a possible D gene (6 bases). With 6 bases removed from V and 0 bases from J, the gap between germline ends came to 18 bases. Germline CDR1 and CDR2: DFQATT and SNEGSKA (reference sequence). This CDR3 comprises 16 residues. The CDR3, as DNA: TGCAGTGCCGAGGAAGGGGGGACCTTTAGCAATCAGCCCCAGCATTTT. This sequence encodes CSAEEGGTFSNQPQHF.

The gene calls are TRBV27 and TRBJ2-1; D gene uncertain. The CDR3 sequence is 14 residues long. Trimming shortened V by 7 bases and J by 1 base, and 11 bases separated the two germline ends. Germline CDR1 reads MNHEY; CDR2 reads SMNVEV (reference sequence). The CDR3 coding sequence is TGTGCCAGCACCGGGTCTCTGTCCTACAATGAGCAGTTCTTC. It specifies CASTGSLSYNEQFF.

The rearrangement joins TRBV4-3 to TRBJ2-1, with D possibly called TRBD1 or TRBD2 (5 bases each). Trimming stripped 1 base from V and 3 bases from J, with 10 bases between. Germline assignment: CDR1 LGHNA and CDR2 YSLEER. This CDR3 spans 15 amino acids. The CDR3 DNA reads as TGCGCCAGCAGCCAAGGAGGGGCGGGCTACAATGAGCAGTTCTTC. It encodes CASSQGGAGYNEQFF.

The chain employs TRBV19 and TRBJ1-2; D call uncertain. Deletions cut 7 bases from V and 0 bases from J, with 9 bases between. The CDR3 totals 13 residues. Germline V CDR1 and CDR2: LNHDA, SQIVND (reference sequence). DNA of the CDR3: TGTGCCAGTAATACCGGGACTAACTATGGCTACACCTTC. This translates into CASNTGTNYGYTF.

This clonotype was observed many times. The V call is TRBV7-9, the J call TRBJ1-5; D uncertain. The CDR3 is 13 amino acids. The V gene's germline CDR1 is SEHNR and CDR2 FQNEAQ (reference sequence). Trimming took 3 bases from V and 2 from J, leaving 5 bases between them. CDR3 nucleotides: TGTGCCAGCAGCTTGACGGGCAATCAGCCCCAGCATTTT. Amino acid sequence: CASSLTGNQPQHF.

This sequence joins TRBV6-2 or TRBV6-3 and TRBJ1-1; no reliable D call. The ends were cut back, 5 bases at V and 0 bases at J, with 19 bases in the middle. The length of the CDR3 is 17 residues. From germline, CDR1 is MNHEY and CDR2 SVGEGT. Here the CDR3 DNA reads TGTGCCAGCAGTCTCCTCTTTGAAAGGGATATGAACACTGAAGCTTTCTTT. Translated: CASSLLFERDMNTEAFF.

This clonotype was counted only a few times. V and J are TRBV5-8 and TRBJ2-5, with TRBD2 identical over 14 bases. Germline CDR1 and CDR2: SGHTS and YDEGEE. V lost 2 bases and J lost 3; bases outside the gene matches: 3. The CDR3 consists of 16 residues. The CDR3 DNA reads as TGTGCCAGCAGCTTTGGACTAGCGGGGGGAAAAGAGACCCAGTACTTC. It translates to CASSFGLAGGKETQYF.

This clonotype was detected only a few times. The chain couples TRBV7-9 to TRBJ2-5; D call uncertain. V dropped 5 bases and J dropped 5 bases, with 15 bases sitting between them. In germline, CDR1 is SEHNR, CDR2 FQNEAQ (reference sequence). CDR3 size: 14 residues. CDR3 DNA sequence: TGTGCCAGCAGCCCGGCGCTGGATTGGGAGACCCAGTACTTC. Translated: CASSPALDWETQYF.

This clonotype was counted a few times. The chain is built from TRBV14 and TRBJ2-1, with D uncertain. V was shortened by 4 bases and J by 4 bases, with 14 bases between the two germline ends. CDR1 SGHDN and CDR2 FVKESK come from the germline V gene. CDR3 size: 15 residues. CDR3 loop: CASSLNALLYNEQFF. CDR3 in DNA: TGTGCCAGCAGCCTCAATGCCCTCTTGTACAATGAGCAGTTCTTC.

The chain employs TRBV27 and TRBJ2-1; 8 bases are a match to TRBD1. This CDR3 has 14 residues. With 2 bases clipped from V and 7 bases from J, the junction kept 4 bases outside the gene matches. Germline loops: CDR1 MNHEY, CDR2 SMNVEV (reference sequence). CDR3 region: CASSLIQGDNEQFF. The CDR3 coding sequence is TGTGCCAGCAGTTTAATACAGGGGGATAATGAGCAGTTCTTC.

This clonotype was seen many times. This sequence joins TRBV7-6 and TRBJ2-7, with 8 bases identical to TRBD2. CDR3 length equals 16 residues. Germline V gene data show CDR1 as SGHVS and CDR2 as FNYEAQ. V was pared by 7 bases and J by 0 bases, with 11 bases of the junction left unmatched. Here the CDR3 reads CASTPEGGGSSYEQYF. The DNA for the CDR3 is TGTGCCAGCACCCCCGAGGGCGGGGGGAGCTCCTACGAGCAGTACTTC.

This clonotype was seen a few times. The V call is TRBV23-1, the J call TRBJ2-7, with 9 bases aligning to TRBD2. TRBV23-1 is known as an ORF, though its function is uncertain. V lost 0 bases to trimming and J lost 2 bases; unmatched junction nucleotides: 8. The CDR3 extends over 17 amino acids. The CDR3 sequence: CASSQSRSSGGTYEQYV. The CDR3 nucleotides are TGCGCCAGCAGTCAATCGAGGAGTAGCGGGGGCACCTACGAGCAGTACGTC.

This clonotype was picked up many times. J is TRBJ1-6 and V is TRBV12-3 or TRBV12-4, with unresolved D. The CDR3 has 12 residues. V lost 4 bases, J lost 6 bases, and 4 bases lay in between. The CDR3 loop is CASSSPNSPLHF. In nucleotides, the CDR3 is TGTGCCAGCAGTTCCCCTAATTCACCCCTCCACTTT.

CDR3 DNA: TGTGCCAGTAGTACCGAAGCGTTCGCAGATACGCAGTATTTT. Its translation: CASSTEAFADTQYF. The chain couples TRBV19 to TRBJ2-3; the D is unclear. In germline, CDR1 is LNHDA, CDR2 SQIVND (reference sequence). The CDR3 consists of 14 residues. Trimming stripped 4 bases from V and 4 bases from J, with 12 bases between. Based on the CDR3 plus reference TRBV19 and TRBJ2-3, the full variable domain is DGGITQSPKYLFRKEGQNVTLSCEQNLNHDAMYWYRQDPGQGLRLIYYSQIVNDFQKGDIAEGYSVSREKKESFPLTVTSAQKNPTAFYLCASSTEAFADTQYFGPGTRLTVL.

The V call is TRBV20-1, the J call TRBJ1-2; D is perhaps TRBD1 (5 bases). Germline loops: CDR1 DFQATT, CDR2 SNEGSKA (reference sequence). The CDR3 extends over 14 amino acids. Trimming pared 3 bases from V and 7 bases from J, leaving 18 bases between. The CDR3 nucleotides read TGCAGTGCTAGGGCCACGGGGCACGTGAGTGGCTACACCTTC. It encodes CSARATGHVSGYTF.

This sequence joins TRBV19 and TRBJ2-1; 14 bases map to TRBD2. V shed 8 bases and J 3 bases; nucleotides not matched to a gene: 3. This CDR3 region has 15 residues. CDR1 is LNHDA, CDR2 SQIVND, per germline (reference sequence). CDR3 sequence (DNA): TGTGCCAGTGGGACTAGCGGGGGAGACTACAATGAGCAGTTCTTC. It encodes CASGTSGGDYNEQFF.